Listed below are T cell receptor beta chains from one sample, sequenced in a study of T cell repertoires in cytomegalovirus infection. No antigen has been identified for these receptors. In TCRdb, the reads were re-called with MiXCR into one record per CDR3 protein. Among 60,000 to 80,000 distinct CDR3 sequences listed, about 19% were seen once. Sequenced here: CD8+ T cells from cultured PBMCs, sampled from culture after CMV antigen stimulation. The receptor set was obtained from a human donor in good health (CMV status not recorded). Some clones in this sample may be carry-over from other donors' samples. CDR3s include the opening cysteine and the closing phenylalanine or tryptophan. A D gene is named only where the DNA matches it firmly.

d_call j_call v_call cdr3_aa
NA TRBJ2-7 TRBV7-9 CASLNYGQFSYEQYF
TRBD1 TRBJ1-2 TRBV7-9 CASGIATGGTYGYTF
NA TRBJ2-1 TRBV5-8 CASMSGVDYNEQFF
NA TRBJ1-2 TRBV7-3 CASSLTLQGGHLTF
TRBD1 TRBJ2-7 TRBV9 CASSVEGQGETEQYF
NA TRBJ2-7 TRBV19 CASSIDIGRSYEQYF
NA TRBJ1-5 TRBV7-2 CASSINRASNQPQHF
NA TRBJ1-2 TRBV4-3 CASSQGPLAYGYTF
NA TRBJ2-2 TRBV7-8 CASSLVGLGELFF
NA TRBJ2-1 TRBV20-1 CSAMENEQFF
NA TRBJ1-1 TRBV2 CASSEIEAFF
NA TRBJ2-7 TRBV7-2 CASSFGVSYEQYF
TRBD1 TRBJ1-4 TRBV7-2 CASSLMDRGSGEKLFF
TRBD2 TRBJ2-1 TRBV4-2 CASSHAGTSGGYNEQFF
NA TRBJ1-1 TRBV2 CARSQGRSKTEAFF
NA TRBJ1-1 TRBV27 CASRQGGTEAFF
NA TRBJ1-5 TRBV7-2 CASSLSSGVYSNQPQHF
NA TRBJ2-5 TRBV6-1 CASSEEPWETQYF
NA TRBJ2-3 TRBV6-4 CASSDSVSTDTQYF
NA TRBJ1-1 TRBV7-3 CASSSRGGHEAFF
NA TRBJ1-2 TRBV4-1 CASSQGTVANYGYTF
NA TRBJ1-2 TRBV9 CASSVSWGTNYGYTF
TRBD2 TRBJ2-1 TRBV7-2 CASSLAGAGGLGNEQFF
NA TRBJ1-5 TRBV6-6 CATVVDAGQPQHF
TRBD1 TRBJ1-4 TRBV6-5 CARSPGQGGEKLFF
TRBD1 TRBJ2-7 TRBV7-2 CASSIDRAAYEQYF
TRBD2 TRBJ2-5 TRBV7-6 CASSLLKRGGQETQYF
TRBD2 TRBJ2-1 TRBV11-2 CASSPSGGSGGGKVGYEQFF
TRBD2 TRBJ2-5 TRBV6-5 CASSSGGSETQYF
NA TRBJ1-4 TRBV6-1 CASSPTGSSREKLFF
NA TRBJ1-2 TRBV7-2 CASSRTDRNYGYTF
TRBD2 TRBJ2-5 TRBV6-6 CASSTLAGRYQETQYF
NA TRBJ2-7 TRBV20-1 CSARPRDGGYEQYF
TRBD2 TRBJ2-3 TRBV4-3 CASSQTSGGADTQYF
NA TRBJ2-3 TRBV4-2 CASSQVSGLYTDTQYF
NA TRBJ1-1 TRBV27 CASSFGGVNTEAFF
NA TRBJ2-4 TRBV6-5 CASSQTQIPGGIQYF
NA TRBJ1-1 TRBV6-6 CASSFVGRGTEAFF
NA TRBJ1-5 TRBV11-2 CASSLFRGSKPQHF
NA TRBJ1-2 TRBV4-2 CASSPGQLSNYGYTF
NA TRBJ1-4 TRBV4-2 CASSPEAANEKLFF